Described below is a single T cell receptor (beta chain) sequence and its context. No antigen is known for it. Base qualities are not recorded, but no much larger clone differs from it by a single base. A case-control design nested within a healthcare worker cohort in London, UK, was used, with weekly nasopharyngeal swab PCR tests and blood sampling performed. Between 23 and 31 March 2020, the week of the UK lockdown, healthcare workers were enrolled and then followed up weekly for as long as 16 weeks. This sample is drawn from a study of early T cells in non-severe SARS-CoV-2 infection (TCRdb year 2021). Some background on the complete study: Because TCR sequencing relied on bulk RNA taken from unsorted whole blood, pairing of alpha and beta chains was not possible. Study-level results and caveats: Matching against VDJdb was skewed toward anti-spike CD8 responses, likely underestimated virus-specific expansions, and missed private and CD4 specificities.

The library was produced with 5' RACE. The sequencer was a NextSeq 500. The TCR library protocol attached unique molecular identifiers to individual cDNA molecules to correct for sequencing error and PCR bias. Both TCR alpha and beta chains were sequenced, and tight co-correlation was observed between alpha and beta sequence abundances in each sample. In the authors' own workflow: V gene, J gene and CDR3 annotation of TCR sequences was performed with Decombinator V4. Expanded TCRs were defined as changing significantly between any two time points under a Poisson model with p below 0.0001. TCR abundances were normalised to the total number of TCRs sequenced in each sample and reported as counts per million. MAIT TCRs were defined by TRAV1-2 paired with TRAJ12, TRAJ20 or TRAJ33, and iNKT TCRs by TRAV10 paired with TRAJ18. VDJdb, accessed on 1 November 2021, was searched for TCRs annotated for CMV, EBV and SARS-CoV-2, and TCRs annotated for more than one antigen were excluded. TCRdb reworked the public reads: Q25 trimming with fastp, MiXCR clone assembly, productive beta chains retained. Every distinct CDR3 protein forms one entry, paired with its most common genes and DNA. The V and J calls follow TCRdb's processing rather than the paper's. A total of over 50,000 distinct CDR3 sequences appear in this sample, under 8.5% of them only once. The ten largest account for about 4.2% of the sample.

The trim is 2 bases for V and 5 bases for J, with a gap of 15 bases between the germline ends. The CDR3, cysteine through phenylalanine, is 15 amino acids long. The read is trimmed to its CDR3 DNA, 45 bases read in frame from base 1. Rearrangement joined TRBV12-3 or TRBV12-4 to TRBJ2-5; the D gene lacks a confident call. Source material: whole blood. The TCR was taken from an adult who was a healthcare worker with PCR-confirmed SARS-CoV-2 infection or an uninfected control (not recorded which). The CDR3 protein: CASSLRQARGETQYF. The nucleotide sequence is TGTGCCAGCAGTTTAAGGCAGGCCCGTGGGGAGACCCAGTACTTC.